This T cell receptor (beta chain) originates from a study of blood T cell repertoires in COVID-19. Study background: Sites in the United States, Italy and Spain provided acute and convalescent COVID-19 samples.

V shed 4 bases, J shed 1 base, and the junction held 12 bases outside the gene matches. The CDR3 runs 17 residues. In germline, CDR1 is KGHSH, CDR2 LQKENI. Source study methods: Reference gene primer amplification gave estimated nucleated cell counts. Here immunoSEQ multiplex PCR was the method, and the copy in TCRdb shows in-frame clones only, minus some. For V, J and clone size, that table is used; D and trimming come from the DNA. The sample shows approximately 170,000 clones, 75% to 90% of them seen only once. This chain uses TRBV18 with TRBJ1-1; TRBD1 aligns across 7 bases. The TCR was taken from a young man with acute or convalescent COVID-19. The sample was peripheral blood. CDR3: CASSLTKVYRGNTEAFF. CDR3 coding DNA: TGTGCCAGCTCACTAACGAAAGTTTACAGGGGGAACACTGAAGCTTTCTTT.